This note documents a single TCR beta chain sequence. What this receptor recognizes is not known. Per-base quality was not reported, and no clone a single base away is much larger than it. The immunoSEQ Assay, a bias-controlled multiplex PCR, was used to amplify TCRbeta CDR3 regions from genomic DNA. In the paper's pipeline: The number of nucleated cells in each sample was estimated by amplification of reference gene primers within the assay. To quantify the absolute abundance of each unique TCRbeta CDR3 rearrangement, sequence reads were collapsed and filtered. For each sample, productive Simpson clonality was calculated as the square root of Simpson's diversity index across productive rearrangements. What TCRdb holds here is the immuneACCESS table cut down to in-frame rearrangements. Part of the clones is not present; checked against another copy, under half of the missing clones reflect an unresolved V gene, and the others are unexplained. Clone size and the V and J calls come from that table; the DNA yielded D and trimming. The sample includes about 91,000 clones, with 60% to 85% observed a single time. The ten most abundant clones make up 9.8% of the sample.

The entry originates in a study of blood T cell repertoires in COVID-19 (dated by TCRdb to about 2020). Describing the broader study: The collaborator samples originated in the United States, Italy and Spain and spanned the acute and convalescent phases of COVID-19. The sample metadata nearly always contained a de-identified subject ID, COVID-19 status, age in years and sex. Subjects who had been exposed to COVID-19, were actively infected with it, or had recovered from it provided the deeply sampled blood TCRbeta repertoires that made up the dataset. Where HLA class I and class II types were available, the types were taken from metadata supplied by the sample provider, not from assay-based typing. The prospective study material was composed of cDNA or gDNA derived from T cells, B-cell-depleted T cells, or PBMCs. The samples were drawn from the first 160 participants of the ongoing ImmuneRACE study and from 1,254 subjects provided by 6 global collaborators. The repertoires were made available in a free public database intended to serve as a resource for research on the immune response to SARS-CoV-2. The study at large found these results: Clinical and demographic metadata were provided uncurated, with the amount varying by source and participant.

Each collaborating institution followed its own protocols to collect whole blood in K2EDTA tubes. For TCRbeta analysis, collaborators shipped samples as frozen whole blood, isolated PBMCs, or DNA extracted from either of those sample types. Taken from the germline V gene, the CDR1 and CDR2 loops are KGHDR and SFDVKD. The CDR3 spans 17 residues, from the cysteine through the phenylalanine. Only the CDR3 DNA stays, 51 bases, in frame from base 1. V is pruned by 0 bases and J by 4 bases, leaving 2 bases of the junction without a gene match. The chain is assembled from TRBV24-1 and TRBJ2-3; 14 bases in between match TRBD2. This clonotype was obtained from a woman of 80 years or more with acute or convalescent COVID-19. Sequencing used peripheral blood. The CDR3 reads CATSDLPGLAGADTQYF. The DNA sequence is given as TGTGCCACCAGTGATTTGCCGGGACTAGCGGGAGCAGATACGCAGTATTTT.